The clone carrying this T cell receptor (beta chain) occurred once. Per the original methods: Estimated nucleated cell counts came from reference gene primer amplification. Assay used: immunoSEQ multiplex PCR; TCRdb lists only in-frame clones, some missing. V, J and clone size are taken as reported in that table, and D and trimming were inferred from the DNA itself. The sample includes approximately 190,000 clones, roughly four fifths of them seen just once. The sample originates from a study of blood T cell repertoires in COVID-19. For the study at large: Italy, Spain and the United States were the sources of the convalescent and acute COVID-19 samples. The analysed material was cDNA or gDNA that came from T cells, B-cell-depleted T cells, or PBMCs.

J lost 4 bases, V lost 0 bases, and 8 bases had no gene match. This CDR3 spans 17 amino acids. Germline-derived CDR1 and CDR2 are MRHNA and SNTAGT. The rearrangement joins TRBV6-4 to TRBJ2-7; 11 nucleotides align to TRBD2. The sequence was obtained from a woman in her forties with acute or convalescent COVID-19. The sample comprised peripheral blood. In DNA form, the CDR3 reads TGTGCCAGCAGTGACTCTTCGACTAGCGGGGAAATATACGAGCAGTACTTC. Translating gives CASSDSSTSGEIYEQYF.